This TCR beta chain was recovered during a study of CD8 T cells in ankylosing spondylitis. As to this clonotype: No antigen is known for it.

Preparation of TCR beta libraries was done by quantitative 5'-RACE with molecular barcodes. TCRdb independently ran MiXCR on the 5' RACE reads; one entry per CDR3 protein. The profile shows 250,000 or so distinct CDR3 sequences, 20% to 30% of them singletons. Study results and limitations: Certain motif variants had earlier been reported in reactive arthritis synovial fluid and blood. Reported data indicate significant enrichment of disease-linked clones within matched ankylosing spondylitis synovial fluid.

The sequencing input was blood, either unsorted or a sorted T cell fraction (not recorded which). This sequence was found in a male donor with ankylosing spondylitis or in good health (not recorded which).

The CDR3 bases are TGCAGCGCCGAGGGGCGGGGATCTGAACGGAACGTAAGAGCGACCCAGTACTTC. Translated, it gives CSAEGRGSERNVRATQYF. The chain couples TRBV29-1 to TRBJ2-5; a possible D gene is TRBD2 (6 bases). The length of the CDR3 is 18 residues. The germline V gene has CDR1 SQVTM and CDR2 ANQGSEA. V was clipped by 7 bases and J by 7 bases, with 34 bases between them.